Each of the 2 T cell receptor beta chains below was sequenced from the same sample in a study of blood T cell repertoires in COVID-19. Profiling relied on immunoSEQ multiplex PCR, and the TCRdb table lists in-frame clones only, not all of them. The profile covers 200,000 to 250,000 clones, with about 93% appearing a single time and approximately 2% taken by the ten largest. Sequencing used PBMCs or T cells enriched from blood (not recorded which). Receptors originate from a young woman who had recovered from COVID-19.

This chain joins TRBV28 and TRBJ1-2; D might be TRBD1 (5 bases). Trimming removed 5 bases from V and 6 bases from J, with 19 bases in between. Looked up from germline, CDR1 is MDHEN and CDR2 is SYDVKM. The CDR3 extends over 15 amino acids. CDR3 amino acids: CASSGVPGGVNGYTF. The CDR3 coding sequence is TGTGCCAGCAGTGGCGTCCCGGGGGGGGTCAATGGCTACACCTTC.

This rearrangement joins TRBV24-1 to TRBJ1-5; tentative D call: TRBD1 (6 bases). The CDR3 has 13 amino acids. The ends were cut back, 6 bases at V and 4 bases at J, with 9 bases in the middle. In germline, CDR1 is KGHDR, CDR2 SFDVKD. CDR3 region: CATSFQGNQPQHF. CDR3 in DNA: TGTGCCACCAGTTTTCAGGGGAATCAGCCCCAGCATTTT.